The entry that follows covers one TCR beta chain sequence. This sample was taken from a study of a mutant IDH1 vaccine in newly diagnosed glioma. Stated time point: baseline, week 1 (first vaccination visit). Treatment of the sample: pre-vaccination baseline after standard-of-care therapy. CDR3 length equals 14 residues. Trimming left V 3 bases short and J 9 bases short, with 15 bases between. Germline CDR1 reads MGHDK; CDR2 reads SYGVNS. Some clones are missing from TCRdb's copy, which holds only in-frame ones; the method was immunoSEQ multiplex PCR. The sample lists 85,000 to 100,000 clones; 80% to 90% were seen once.

This receptor was obtained from a woman aged 45-59 years with glioma. The source material was PBMCs, sampled from a glioma patient treated with radiotherapy, temozolomide or both. The chain uses TRBV25-1 and TRBJ2-1, with D tentatively TRBD1 (6 bases). The CDR3 nucleotides read TGTGCCAGCAGTGACCTAGCTCGCAGGGGTGAGCAGTTCTTC. Protein product: CASSDLARRGEQFF.